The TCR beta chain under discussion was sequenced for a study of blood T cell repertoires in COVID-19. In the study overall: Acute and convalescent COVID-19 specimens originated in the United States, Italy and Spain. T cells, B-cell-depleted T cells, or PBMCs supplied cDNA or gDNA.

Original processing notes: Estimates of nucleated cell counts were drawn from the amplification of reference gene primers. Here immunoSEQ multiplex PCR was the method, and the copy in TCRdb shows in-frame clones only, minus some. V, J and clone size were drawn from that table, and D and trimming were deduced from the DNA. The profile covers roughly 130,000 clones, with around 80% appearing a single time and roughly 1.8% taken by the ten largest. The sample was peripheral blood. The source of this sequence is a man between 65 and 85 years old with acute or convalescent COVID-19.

CDR3 sequence reads: CASSVGRSNTGELFF. The DNA of the CDR3 is TGTGCCAGCAGCGTAGGGAGGTCGAACACCGGGGAGCTGTTTTTT. The chain is built from TRBV9 and TRBJ2-2, with D possibly being TRBD2 (5 bases). There are 15 residues in the CDR3. V dropped 0 bases and J dropped 0 bases, with 6 bases sitting between them. The germline CDR1 and CDR2 sequences are SGDLS and YYNGEE.